This T cell receptor (beta chain) was identified in a study of T-cell reconstitution after alpha-beta-depleted transplantation in children. Findings and caveats of the study: Recipient T cells and thymic progenitors that survived gave rise to the high TCRbeta diversity observed at day 60 in some patients. Newly produced T cells mostly accounted for T-cell counts and diversity one year post-transplant. After transplant, at about two months, alpha-beta T cells were reportedly derived from several hundred expanded graft clones.

Unique molecular identifiers were incorporated when the TCRbeta library was constructed. TCRdb reprocessed the PCR reads via MiXCR and lists one record per CDR3 protein. The repertoire holds approximately 490,000 distinct CDR3 sequences, with 10% to 13% as singletons. This clonotype was counted between two and nine times. Its specificity is not known. The ends were cut back, 1 base at V and 4 bases at J, with 10 bases in the middle. The CDR3 is made up of 14 amino acids. Looked up from germline, CDR1 is SGHTA and CDR2 is FQGNSA. The chain joins TRBV7-2 to TRBJ1-2; no clear D. This sequence originates from a child aged 2 to 15 with inherited bone marrow failure, due to receive a stem cell transplant. The sequencing here drew on PBMCs, taken before TCRalphabeta/CD19-depleted stem cell transplant. CDR3 bases: TGTGCCAGCAGCTTAGGAGGTAGCAGCTATGGCTACACCTTC. This sequence encodes CASSLGGSSYGYTF.